This TCR beta chain was identified during a study of CD4+ T cells in melanoma. Produced via immunoSEQ multiplex PCR; TCRdb's table is partial and in-frame only. This sample carries 13,000 to 15,000 clones, approximately 88% of them seen once, and the ten largest clones take 6.4%. This clone occurred a few times. No antigen is known for it. Study results and caveats: CD8+ T cell, macrophage and B cell function reportedly correlated with neoantigen-specific CD4+ T cells. Neoantigen-specific CD4+ T cells in melanoma reportedly had diverse differentiation states.

Germline values: CDR1 GTSNPN, CDR2 SVGIG (reference sequence). The CDR3 is 12 residues long. Trimming left V 5 bases short and J 10 bases short, with 14 bases between. Specimen: cells from a culture (not recorded whether cultured in vitro). The rearrangement joins TRBV30 to TRBJ1-4, with D hard to call. This receptor was identified in a human donor with melanoma. CDR3 amino acids: CAWAGTSRKLFF. Written as DNA, the CDR3 is TGTGCCTGGGCAGGCACCTCGAGAAAACTGTTTTTT.